Listed below are T cell receptor beta chains from one sample, sequenced in a study of tumor-infiltrating lymphocytes in oesophageal squamous cell carcinoma. Using its own MiXCR run on the PCR reads, TCRdb lists one record per CDR3 protein. The sample has about 12,000 distinct CDR3 sequences; over 50% are singletons. Sequencing was performed on esophageal tumor tissue. The receptor set was obtained from a male donor with esophageal squamous cell carcinoma. Both conserved end residues are part of each CDR3. The order of the fields is V gene, J gene, D gene, clone size, CDR3 protein, CDR3 DNA. A D gene is named only where the DNA matches it firmly. Rows give clone size only sometimes, using once, few, many, or a class for an expanded clone.

TRBV5-6	TRBJ2-3	NA	many	CASSLSVGSGTDTQYF	TGTGCCAGCAGCTTGTCCGTTGGTAGCGGCACAGATACGCAGTATTTT
TRBV5-3	TRBJ2-7	TRBD1	NA	CASSSGTGYEQYF	TGTGCCAGCAGCTCTGGGACAGGGTATGAGCAGTACTTC
TRBV7-8	TRBJ2-3	TRBD2	NA	CASSRWTSGNTDTQYF	TGTGCCAGCAGCAGATGGACTAGCGGGAATACAGATACGCAGTATTTT
TRBV5-1	TRBJ2-7	NA	few	CASSLGSYYEQYF	TGCGCCAGCAGCTTGGGGAGTTACTACGAGCAGTACTTC
TRBV5-5	TRBJ2-3	TRBD1	many	CASRRPGTGGTDTQYF	TGTGCCAGCAGACGCCCCGGGACAGGGGGGACAGATACGCAGTATTTT
TRBV20-1	TRBJ2-1	TRBD2	many	CSASRLAGGVYNEQFF	TGCAGTGCTTCAAGACTAGCGGGAGGGGTTTACAATGAGCAGTTCTTC
TRBV7-2	TRBJ2-7	TRBD2	few	CASSLAGVPEQYF	TGTGCCAGCAGCTTGGCGGGGGTCCCCGAGCAGTACTTC
TRBV7-3	TRBJ2-7	NA	NA	CASSLNPGPYNEQYF	TGTGCCAGCAGCTTAAACCCCGGACCATACAATGAGCAGTACTTC
TRBV20-1	TRBJ2-7	TRBD1	NA	CSALAGTGLYEQYF	TGCAGTGCTTTGGCGGGGACAGGGCTCTACGAGCAGTACTTC
TRBV7-2	TRBJ2-7	NA	NA	CASSLGGKPYEQYF	TGTGCCAGCAGCTTAGGTGGCAAACCCTACGAGCAGTACTTC
TRBV7-3	TRBJ2-5	TRBD2	few	CASSLVAGLETQYF	TGTGCCAGCAGCTTAGTAGCGGGGTTGGAGACCCAGTACTTC
TRBV7-2	TRBJ2-7	TRBD2	NA	CASSYSGTTQKQYF	TGTGCCAGCAGCTACTCCGGGACTACACAGAAGCAGTACTTC
TRBV11-3	TRBJ2-3	TRBD2	NA	CASSSGLAGVTDTQYF	TGTGCCAGCAGCTCGGGACTAGCGGGAGTCACAGATACGCAGTATTTT
TRBV5-8	TRBJ2-7	TRBD1	NA	CASSLAGGDWNEQYF	TGTGCCAGCAGCTTGGCAGGGGGCGATTGGAATGAGCAGTACTTC
TRBV12-3/TRBV12-4	TRBJ1-1	NA	NA	CASKQGNTEAFF	TGTGCCAGCAAGCAGGGTAACACTGAAGCTTTCTTT
TRBV6-1	TRBJ2-7	NA	medium-sized	CASSEASDGSYEQYF	TGTGCCAGCAGTGAAGCGTCGGACGGCTCCTACGAGCAGTACTTC
TRBV7-8	TRBJ2-7	NA	NA	CASSLVIGLYEQYF	TGTGCCAGCAGCTTAGTAATAGGGCTCTACGAGCAGTACTTC
TRBV11-2	TRBJ2-7	TRBD1	medium-sized	CASSQGTGSWEQYF	TGTGCCAGCAGCCAAGGGACAGGGTCATGGGAGCAGTACTTC
TRBV7-3	TRBJ2-7	NA	NA	CASSRTVTYEQYF	TGTGCCAGCAGCCGGACAGTGACCTACGAGCAGTACTTC
TRBV10-3	TRBJ2-1	TRBD2	NA	CAISESMAGDYNEQFF	TGTGCCATCAGTGAGTCGATGGCGGGAGACTACAATGAGCAGTTCTTC
TRBV12-3/TRBV12-4	TRBJ2-3	NA	NA	CASSPRDSSALHF	TGTGCCAGCAGTCCGCGGGACTCTTCAGCCCTCCACTTC